Detailed here is one TCR beta chain. The data originate from a study of blood T cell repertoires in COVID-19. Across the whole study: COVID-19 samples, acute and convalescent, were from the United States, Italy and Spain. In each case, the material was cDNA or gDNA derived from T cells, B-cell-depleted T cells, or PBMCs.

Germline CDR1 and CDR2: ENHRY and SYGVKD. V was clipped by 8 bases and J by 0 bases; unmatched bases: 7. This CDR3 spans 15 amino acids. Study processing details: Cell counts per sample came from amplifying reference gene primers. Clones were sequenced by immunoSEQ multiplex PCR, and TCRdb holds only the in-frame ones, with some missing. The V and J calls and clone size were taken over from that table, and D and trimming were inferred from the DNA. The sample has about 160,000 clones, approximately 86% seen once. This TCR was sampled from a woman aged 55-69 years with active or convalescent COVID-19. The rearrangement joins TRBV10-3 to TRBJ2-3; 8 bases line up with TRBD2. Material for sequencing was peripheral blood. CDR3 sequence: CAIRPSGLSTDTQYF. CDR3 sequence (DNA): TGTGCCATCCGACCTAGCGGGTTGAGCACAGATACGCAGTATTTT.